Below are 7 T cell receptor beta chains sequenced from a single sample in a study of PD-1 blockade in classical Hodgkin lymphoma. Using immunoSEQ multiplex PCR, the repertoire was profiled, and TCRdb retains in-frame clones only, with some absent. The sample has approximately 110,000 clones, more than 70% seen once; the top ten hold 15% to 20%. Time point given: cycle 4 day 1 (C4D1), after less than seven weeks of nivolumab. Every patient was affected by relapse after autologous stem cell transplantation, while exposure to brentuximab vedotin was not uniform. The specimen comprised peripheral blood mononuclear cells (PBMCs), sampled before the fourth cycle of nivolumab. The receptors were gathered from a human donor with classical Hodgkin lymphoma.

V and J are TRBV4-1 and TRBJ1-5, with D hard to call. The CDR3 has 14 amino acids. Deletions cut 0 bases from V and 6 bases from J, with 9 bases between. Germline V CDR1 and CDR2: MGHRA, YSYEKL. This chain's CDR3 is CASSQDGRGQPQHF. For the CDR3, the DNA is TGCGCCAGCAGCCAAGACGGTCGGGGTCAGCCCCAGCATTTT.

The V call is TRBV5-1, the J call TRBJ1-1; D not resolved. The V gene's germline CDR1 is SGHRS and CDR2 YFSETQ. Trimming shortened V by 4 bases and J by 0 bases, and 16 bases separated the two germline ends. The CDR3 extends over 16 amino acids. The CDR3 loop is CASSREDGVMNTEAFF. As DNA, the CDR3 is TGCGCCAGCAGCCGGGAAGATGGTGTTATGAACACTGAAGCTTTCTTT.

The chain combines TRBV6-1 with TRBJ1-2; no reliable D call. Looked up from germline, CDR1 is MNHNS and CDR2 is SASEGT. The CDR3 runs 10 residues. Trimming took off 8 bases at V and 8 bases at J, with 9 bases between the two ends. The CDR3 DNA is TGTGCCAGCCTGGAGGCAGGCTACACCTTC. Protein product: CASLEAGYTF.

This rearrangement joins TRBV13 to TRBJ1-5; D is uncertain. With 0 bases removed from V and 9 bases from J, the gap between germline ends came to 15 bases. Per germline, CDR1 PRHDT and CDR2 FYEKMQ (reference sequence). The CDR3 spans 15 residues. The CDR3 loop is CASSLGVEAPGPQHF. The CDR3 bases are TGTGCCAGCAGCTTAGGAGTGGAGGCCCCAGGGCCCCAGCATTTT.

This rearrangement joins TRBV5-6 to TRBJ2-2; D unresolved. From germline, CDR1 is SGHDT and CDR2 YYEEEE. The V end was cut by 0 bases, the J end by 6 bases, with 9 bases between. The CDR3 length is 14 residues. CDR3 DNA sequence: TGTGCCAGCAGCTTGGAGTGGACCCCCGGGGAGCTGTTTTTT. Encoded protein: CASSLEWTPGELFF.

This clone appeared a single time. The chain carries TRBV30 and TRBJ2-5; D is undetermined. Trimming cost V 0 bases and J 5 bases, with 10 bases left between them. The CDR3 consists of 13 residues. Per the germline V gene, CDR1 is GTSNPN and CDR2 is SVGIG (reference sequence). In DNA form, the CDR3 reads TGTGCCTGGAGTGTTGGACCGAGGGAGACCCAGTACTTC. As protein: CAWSVGPRETQYF. Supplemented by reference TRBV30 and TRBJ2-5, the full variable domain reads SQTIHQWPATLVQPVGSPLSLECTVEGTSNPNLYWYRQAAGRGLQLLFYSVGIGQISSEVPQNLSASRPQDRQFILSSKKLLLSDSGFYLCAWSVGPRETQYFGPGTRLLVL.

This sequence joins TRBV27 and TRBJ1-5; weak D call: TRBD1 (5 bases). There are 16 residues in the CDR3. Germline-derived CDR1 and CDR2 are MNHEY and SMNVEV (reference sequence). Trimming took 0 bases from V and 3 from J, leaving 12 bases between them. The CDR3: CASSLSARVVNQPQHF. Here the CDR3 DNA reads TGTGCCAGCAGTTTATCGGCCAGGGTGGTCAATCAGCCCCAGCATTTT.